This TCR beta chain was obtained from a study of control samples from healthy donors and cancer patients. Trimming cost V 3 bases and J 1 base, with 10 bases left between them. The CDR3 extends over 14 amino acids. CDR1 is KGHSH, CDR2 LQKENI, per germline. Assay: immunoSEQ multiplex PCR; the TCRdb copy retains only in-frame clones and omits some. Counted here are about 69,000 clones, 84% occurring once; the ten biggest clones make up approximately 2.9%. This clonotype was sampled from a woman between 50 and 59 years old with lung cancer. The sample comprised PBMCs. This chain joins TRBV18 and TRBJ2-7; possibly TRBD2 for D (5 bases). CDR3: CASSPAGNSYEQYF. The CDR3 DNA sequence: TGTGCCAGCTCACCTGCCGGGAATTCCTACGAGCAGTACTTC.